This T cell receptor beta chain was sequenced during a study of blood T cell repertoires in COVID-19. At the level of the study: The United States, Italy and Spain supplied acute and convalescent COVID-19 samples. The analysed material was cDNA or gDNA that came from T cells, B-cell-depleted T cells, or PBMCs.

Germline V gene sequence: CDR1 SGHDT, CDR2 YYEEEE. The V end was cut by 2 bases, the J end by 6 bases, with 15 bases between. CDR3 length: 15 amino acids. Authors' processing steps: Amplifying reference gene primers gave estimates of nucleated cell counts. Sequenced by immunoSEQ multiplex PCR; TCRdb stores in-frame clones only, minus some. D and trimming come from the DNA, and the V and J calls and clone size come from that table. The sample contains about 270,000 clones, 81% of which appear only once. This receptor was identified in a woman in her sixties or seventies with active or convalescent COVID-19. The sample comprised peripheral blood. The rearrangement joins TRBV5-6 to TRBJ2-1; tentative D call: TRBD2 (5 bases). The CDR3 DNA reads TGTGCCAGCAGCTTTGGTATAGCGCGGGCCAATGAGCAGTTCTTC. Translation gives CASSFGIARANEQFF.